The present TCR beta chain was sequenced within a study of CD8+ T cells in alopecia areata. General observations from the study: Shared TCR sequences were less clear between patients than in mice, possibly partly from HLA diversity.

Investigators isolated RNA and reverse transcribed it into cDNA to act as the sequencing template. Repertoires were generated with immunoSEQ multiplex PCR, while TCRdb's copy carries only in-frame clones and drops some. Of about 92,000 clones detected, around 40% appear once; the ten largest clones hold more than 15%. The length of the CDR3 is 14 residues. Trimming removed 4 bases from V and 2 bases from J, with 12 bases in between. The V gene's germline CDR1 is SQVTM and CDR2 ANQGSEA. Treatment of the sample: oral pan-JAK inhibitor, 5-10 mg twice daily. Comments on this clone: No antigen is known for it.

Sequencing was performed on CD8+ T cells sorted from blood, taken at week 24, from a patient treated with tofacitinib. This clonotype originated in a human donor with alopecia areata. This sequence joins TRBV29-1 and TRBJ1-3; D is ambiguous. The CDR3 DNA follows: TGCAGCGTTGGGTTGGTGGGAGCTGGAAACACCATATATTTT. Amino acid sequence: CSVGLVGAGNTIYF.